The 22 T cell receptor beta chains below all came from one sample that was sequenced in a study of CD8+ T cells in alopecia areata. After isolation, RNA underwent reverse transcription to generate cDNA as the sequencing template. Method: immunoSEQ multiplex PCR; TCRdb's copy keeps in-frame clones and lacks some. The table includes around 190,000 clones, over 55% detected once. As for treatment: oral pan-JAK inhibitor, 5-10 mg twice daily. Sequenced here: CD4+ T cells sorted from blood, sampled at week 24, from a patient treated with tofacitinib. The receptor source for this set is a human donor with alopecia areata.

A few counts support this clone. Distinct nucleotide sequences in the sample also encode this CDR3. J is TRBJ2-2 and V is TRBV29-1; D is undetermined. Germline V CDR1 and CDR2: SQVTM, ANQGSEA. This CDR3 has 13 amino acids. V was clipped by 3 bases and J by 3 bases, with 8 bases between them. The CDR3 DNA reads TGCAGCGTTGACCTGGGGTACACCGGGGAGCTGTTTTTT. It specifies CSVDLGYTGELFF.

DNA of the CDR3: TGTGCCAGCAGCTGGGACGGGAACAATGAGCAGTTCTTC. This gives the protein CASSWDGNNEQFF. The chain couples TRBV7-9 to TRBJ2-1; perhaps D is TRBD1 or TRBD2 (5 bases each). Trimming cost V 4 bases and J 5 bases, with 9 bases left between them. The CDR3 is 13 amino acids. Germline CDR1 and CDR2: SEHNR and FQNEAQ (reference sequence).

The J gene is TRBJ2-7, the V gene TRBV4-3; D ambiguous. Germline CDR1 reads LGHNA; CDR2 reads YSLEER. The CDR3 consists of 14 residues. Trimming stripped 0 bases from V and 2 bases from J, with 8 bases between. The CDR3 DNA sequence: TGCGCCAGCAGCCAAGATTGGACCGCCTACGAGCAGTACTTC. This codes for CASSQDWTAYEQYF.

This chain connects TRBV27 to TRBJ1-5; a possible D gene is TRBD1 (6 bases). CDR3 size: 15 residues. CDR1 and CDR2 (germline): MNHEY, SMNVEV (reference sequence). Trimming removed 5 bases from V and 4 bases from J, with 15 bases in between. CDR3 protein: CASSLTPTGNQPQHF. CDR3 in DNA: TGTGCCAGCAGTCTCACGCCTACAGGGAATCAGCCCCAGCATTTT.

The chain has TRBV5-1 and TRBJ2-7; D perhaps matches TRBD1 (6 bases). The CDR3 has 14 amino acids. Trimming took off 3 bases at V and 5 bases at J, with 15 bases between the two ends. The germline gives CDR1 SGHRS, CDR2 YFSETQ. The CDR3 sequence is CASSWDTGSNEQYF. CDR3 sequence (DNA): TGCGCCAGCAGCTGGGACACTGGATCCAACGAGCAGTACTTC.

V and J are TRBV7-2 and TRBJ1-4; D gene ambiguous. With 1 base removed from V and 8 bases from J, the gap between germline ends came to 8 bases. The CDR3 spans 13 residues. Germline V gives CDR1 SGHTA, CDR2 FQGNSA. The CDR3 DNA reads as TGTGCCAGCAGCTTAGTTAGATCGGAAAAACTGTTTTTT. Amino acids: CASSLVRSEKLFF.

This clone was picked up a small number of times. V gene TRBV30 combines with J gene TRBJ1-4, with D possibly matching TRBD1 (5 bases). CDR3 size: 16 residues. V lost 0 bases, J lost 10 bases, and 21 bases lay in between. Per the germline V gene, CDR1 is GTSNPN and CDR2 is SVGIG (reference sequence). DNA for the CDR3: TGTGCCTGGAGTGTAAGGTCGGCGGGCCGTGGGGGAAAACTGTTTTTT. Its protein product is CAWSVRSAGRGGKLFF.

The CDR3 DNA reads as TGTGCCAGTAGTATGACCCAAGAGACCCAGTACTTC. The encoded protein is CASSMTQETQYF. V gene TRBV19 combines with J gene TRBJ2-5; D not certain. CDR3 length: 12 amino acids. V was pared by 3 bases and J by 1 base, with 3 bases between. Germline values: CDR1 LNHDA, CDR2 SQIVND (reference sequence).

This rearrangement joins TRBV11-3 to TRBJ1-1; 7 nucleotides line up with TRBD1. The CDR3 is made up of 13 amino acids. Germline assignment: CDR1 SGHNT and CDR2 YENEEA. V was pared by 5 bases and J by 4 bases, with 4 bases of the junction left unmatched. Here the CDR3 reads CASSRGTATEAFF. The CDR3 DNA is TGTGCCAGCAGCCGCGGGACAGCCACTGAAGCTTTCTTT.

This clone was recorded a few times. The J gene is TRBJ2-7, the V gene TRBV7-8; a weak D match, TRBD1 (5 bases). The CDR3 has 16 residues. The germline V gene encodes CDR1 SGHVS and CDR2 FQNEAQ. V was cut by 2 bases and J by 0 bases, with 14 bases left in between. CDR3 nucleotide sequence: TGTGCCAGCAGCTTACAGGGAACGTCGAGCTCCTACGAGCAGTACTTC. Translating gives CASSLQGTSSSYEQYF.

CDR3 coding DNA: TGTGCCATCAGTGACAGGGTGAATGGTTCACCCCTCCACTTT. It translates to CAISDRVNGSPLHF. This sequence joins TRBV10-3 and TRBJ1-6; D may be TRBD1 (5 bases). Trimming took 3 bases from V and 9 from J, leaving 12 bases between them. The germline V gene has CDR1 ENHRY and CDR2 SYGVKD. This CDR3 has 14 residues.

This clone was recorded once. CDR3 nucleotides: TGTGCCAGTTGGACAGGGGGTTACTATGGCTACACCTTC. This translates into CASWTGGYYGYTF. The chain couples TRBV27 to TRBJ1-2; 10 bases are a match to TRBD1. With 9 bases clipped from V and 3 bases from J, the junction kept 4 bases outside the gene matches. The CDR3 is 13 amino acids. From germline, CDR1 is MNHEY and CDR2 SMNVEV (reference sequence).

V gene TRBV2 combines with J gene TRBJ2-7; D might be TRBD2 (6 bases). The V and J ends lost 2 bases and 7 bases respectively, with 18 bases between them. There are 15 residues in the CDR3. Germline CDR1 and CDR2: SNHLY and FYNNEI. Here the CDR3 reads CASSERTGVLEEQYF. The CDR3 DNA sequence: TGTGCCAGCAGTGAACGAACGGGGGTTCTGGAGGAGCAGTACTTC. The whole variable domain, remainder taken from reference TRBV2 and TRBJ2-7, is EPEVTQTPSHQVTQMGQEVILRCVPISNHLYFYWYRQILGQKVEFLVSFYNNEISEKSEIFDDQFSVERPDGSNFTLKIRSTKLEDSAMYFCASSERTGVLEEQYFGPGTRLTVT.

This clone was counted a few times. V is TRBV30 and J is TRBJ1-1, with D hard to call. Germline CDR1 GTSNPN, CDR2 SVGIG (reference sequence). Trimming cost V 0 bases and J 3 bases, with 8 bases left between them. The CDR3 length is 13 residues. The CDR3 DNA is TGTGCCTGGAGTGTACGCTCGGACACTGAAGCTTTCTTT. Amino acid sequence: CAWSVRSDTEAFF.

Only a few counts were recorded for this clone. The chain joins TRBV29-1 to TRBJ2-5; a possible D gene is TRBD2 (5 bases). The germline V gene encodes CDR1 SQVTM and CDR2 ANQGSEA. V lost 6 bases to trimming and J lost 1 base, with 15 bases between them. This CDR3 comprises 14 residues. CDR3 bases: TGCAGCGTCCCTGGAGGCTGGAGCCAAGAGACCCAGTACTTC. This gives the protein CSVPGGWSQETQYF.

The gene calls are TRBV10-3 and TRBJ1-1; the D is unclear. V lost 3 bases to trimming and J lost 8 bases, with 10 bases between them. The CDR3 has 12 residues. The germline CDR1 and CDR2 sequences are ENHRY and SYGVKD. Written as DNA, the CDR3 is TGTGCCATCAGTGACAGATCGGAGGAAGCTTTCTTT. Residues: CAISDRSEEAFF.

A few counts support this clone. The V gene is TRBV5-6, the J gene TRBJ1-3; D might be TRBD1 (5 bases). The CDR3 covers 17 residues. In germline, CDR1 is SGHDT, CDR2 YYEEEE. V was cut by 0 bases and J by 3 bases, with 16 bases left in between. The CDR3 is CASSLGQLGTYGNTIYF. CDR3 DNA sequence: TGTGCCAGCAGCTTGGGGCAGCTTGGGACCTATGGAAACACCATATATTTT.

The CDR3 spells CASTTETGVGTQYF. DNA for the CDR3: TGTGCCAGCACGACGGAGACGGGCGTCGGCACCCAGTACTTC. The chain is built from TRBV2 and TRBJ2-5, with unresolved D. This CDR3 is 14 amino acids long. Germline V gene data show CDR1 as SNHLY and CDR2 as FYNNEI. V lost 7 bases, J lost 8 bases, and 20 bases lay in between.

This clone was found a few times. This chain links TRBV10-3 with TRBJ2-1, with D hard to call. Germline CDR1 ENHRY, CDR2 SYGVKD. This CDR3 has 12 residues. Trimming left V 3 bases short and J 8 bases short, with 8 bases between. CDR3 loop: CAISDLSDEQFF. In DNA, the CDR3 is TGTGCCATCAGTGACCTCTCCGATGAGCAGTTCTTC.

This clone was picked up a small number of times. CDR3 region: CSAQPQDYYGYTF. The CDR3 DNA follows: TGCAGCGCTCAGCCACAGGATTACTATGGCTACACCTTC. The chain uses TRBV29-1 and TRBJ1-2; D possibly corresponds to TRBD1 (5 bases). This CDR3 spans 13 amino acids. CDR1 SQVTM and CDR2 ANQGSEA come from the germline V gene. Deletions cut 7 bases from V and 3 bases from J, with 15 bases between.

The genes are TRBV7-9 and TRBJ1-1, with D perhaps TRBD1 (6 bases). The V end was cut by 5 bases, the J end by 6 bases, with 19 bases between. This CDR3 comprises 15 residues. The germline V gene encodes CDR1 SEHNR and CDR2 FQNEAQ (reference sequence). CDR3 region: CASSRGTPYGAEAFF. The CDR3 coding sequence is TGTGCCAGCAGCCGAGGGACACCCTACGGGGCTGAAGCTTTCTTT.

The chain joins TRBV29-1 to TRBJ2-2; D might be TRBD1 (6 bases). Trimming took 7 bases from V and 0 from J, leaving 12 bases between them. Germline assignment: CDR1 SQVTM and CDR2 ANQGSEA. CDR3 length: 14 residues. The chain's CDR3 is CSAARQANTGELFF. For the CDR3, the DNA is TGCAGCGCCGCCCGACAGGCGAACACCGGGGAGCTGTTTTTT.